This section outlines one TCR beta chain sequence together with its context. Its specificity is not known. By 5'RACE template switching, TCR cDNA was produced, with a universal primer site and UMIs added in the process. MiXCR was run by TCRdb on the 5' RACE reads, yielding one entry per CDR3 protein. The sample records 400,000 or so distinct CDR3 sequences, over 15% being singletons. V was trimmed by 4 bases and J by 3 bases, leaving 17 bases between them. CDR3 length equals 15 residues. The germline gives CDR1 SGHDT, CDR2 YYEEEE. The sample is drawn from a study of T cells after yellow fever vaccination. The wider study: Preparation of the low-cell-number fractions used SMART-Seq v4 Ultra Low Input. Findings and limits, study-wide: Most primary-vaccination clones reappeared after the booster (about 95% CD4, approximately 88% CD8). Shared CD4/CD8 clonotypes were a small share, likely from convergent recombination.

The gene calls are TRBV5-6 and TRBJ2-7; tentative D call: TRBD2 (6 bases). Specimen: PBMCs, collected before the yellow fever booster vaccination. The sequence was collected from a man younger than 35 who received the YFV17D yellow fever vaccine. The CDR3 loop reads CASSPWGDPRYEQYF. CDR3 in DNA: TGTGCCAGCAGCCCCTGGGGGGACCCCCGCTACGAGCAGTACTTC.